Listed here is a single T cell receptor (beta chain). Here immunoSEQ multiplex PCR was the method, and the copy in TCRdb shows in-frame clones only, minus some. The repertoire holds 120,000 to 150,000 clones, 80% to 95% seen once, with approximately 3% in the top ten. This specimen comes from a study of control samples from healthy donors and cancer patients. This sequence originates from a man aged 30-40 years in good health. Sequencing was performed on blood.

Written as DNA, the CDR3 is TGTGCCAGCAGCTTGGCCGGGGGGATCTATGGCTACACCTTC. As protein: CASSLAGGIYGYTF. V gene TRBV5-4 combines with J gene TRBJ1-2, with D perhaps matching TRBD1 (5 bases). Germline values: CDR1 SGHNT, CDR2 YYREEE (reference sequence). Trimming shortened V by 0 bases and J by 4 bases, and 10 bases separated the two germline ends. This CDR3 is built from 14 residues.